These T cell receptor beta chains were read from a single sample in a study of glioma-infiltrating T cells after dendritic cell vaccination. Only in-frame clones appear in the TCRdb table, and some are missing; sequencing was by immunoSEQ multiplex PCR. The data hold some 110,000 clones, with 90% observed a single time. The sample was blood, taken after dendritic cell vaccination. The receptors were gathered from a human donor with glioblastoma. Each CDR3 is given with its conserved first and last residue. A D gene is named only where the DNA matches it firmly. Clone sizes are given selectively: once, few, many, or a class where the clone is expanded.

>TRBD1|TRBV6-5|TRBJ2-7|-
TGTGCCAGCAGTTACGACAGGGGGTCCTACGAGCAGTACTTC
CASSYDRGSYEQYF
>TRBD1|TRBV5-5|TRBJ1-2|-
TGTGCCAGCAGCTTCAGCCCAGGGGGCTGGGATGGCTACACCTTC
CASSFSPGGWDGYTF
>-|TRBV18|TRBJ2-6|-
TGTGCCAGCTCCGACGGGTTTGGGGCCAACGTCCTGACTTTC
CASSDGFGANVLTF
>TRBD1|TRBV7-9|TRBJ1-3|-
TGTGCCAGCAGCACGGACAGGGCTCTCTCTGGAAACACCATATATTTT
CASSTDRALSGNTIYF
>-|TRBV4-1|TRBJ2-6|-
TGCGCCAGCAGCCAAGATCGCTCTGGGGCCAACGTCCTGACTTTC
CASSQDRSGANVLTF
>TRBD1|TRBV10-3|TRBJ2-7|once
TGTGCCATCAGGACGGGACAGGGGGACGAGCAGTACTTC
CAIRTGQGDEQYF
>-|TRBV6-6|TRBJ2-5|-
TGTGCCAGCAGTTACTTCAGGGGAGAGACCCAGTACTTC
CASSYFRGETQYF
>TRBD2|TRBV4-2|TRBJ2-1|-
TGTGCCACCGGTATGGGACTAGCCGTATCCAATGAGCAGTTCTTC
CATGMGLAVSNEQFF
>-|TRBV7-2|TRBJ2-7|-
TGTGCCAGCAGCTTGTGGGACAACGCCTACGAGCAGTACTTC
CASSLWDNAYEQYF
>TRBD2|TRBV10-3|TRBJ2-1|-
TGTGCCATCAGTGATGGTGGACTAGCGGGAGGAAGCGATGAGCAGTTCTTC
CAISDGGLAGGSDEQFF
>TRBD2|TRBV9|TRBJ2-3|-
TGTGCCAGCGGTGGGAGGGCCCTAGCCGCAGATACGCAGTATTTT
CASGGRALAADTQYF
>TRBD2|TRBV5-4|TRBJ2-3|-
TGTGCCAGCAGCTTGGACCGACTAGCGGAGATCGGAGCAACAGATACGCAGTATTTT
CASSLDRLAEIGATDTQYF
>-|TRBV7-3|TRBJ2-7|-
TGTGCCAGCAGCCTATCCTGCGGAGTCTGGCGCGAGCAGTACTTC
CASSLSCGVWREQYF
>TRBD1|TRBV29-1|TRBJ1-2|few
TGCAGCGTTGGTGACAGGGAGCCTGGCTACACCTTC
CSVGDREPGYTF
>TRBD1|TRBV4-2|TRBJ1-2|-
TGTGCCAGCAGCCAAGAAAGGACAGGGTGGGGAAAAGGCTACACCTTC
CASSQERTGWGKGYTF
>TRBD1|TRBV6-1|TRBJ1-6|once
TGTGCCAGCAGCGCCCCCGGGACAGCATATTCACCCCTCCACTTT
CASSAPGTAYSPLHF
>-|TRBV7-8|TRBJ1-4|few
TGTGCCAGCAGCTTCGGGCGAAGCACGGGAGAAAAACTGTTTTTT
CASSFGRSTGEKLFF
>-|TRBV29-1|TRBJ1-5|-
TGCAGCGCGACATACGACCACTTATATAGCAATCAGCCCCAGCATTTT
CSATYDHLYSNQPQHF
>-|TRBV7-9|TRBJ2-5|-
TGTGCCAGCAGCATTACAGGACAAGAGACCCAGTACTTC
CASSITGQETQYF
>TRBD1|TRBV2|TRBJ1-2|-
TGTGCCAGCATTCTCCCCGGGACAGAATATGGCTACACCTTC
CASILPGTEYGYTF
>-|TRBV6-5|TRBJ1-3|once
TGTGCCAGCAGTTACTCAGGGGCTAGTTCTGGAAACACCATATATTTT
CASSYSGASSGNTIYF
>TRBD2|TRBV4-1|TRBJ2-2|-
TGCGCCAGCAGCCGAGGGACTAACGGCAACACCGGGGAGCTGTTTTTT
CASSRGTNGNTGELFF